Listed below are T cell receptor beta chains from one sample, sequenced in a study of blood T cell repertoires in COVID-19. Some clones are missing from TCRdb's copy, which holds only in-frame ones; the method was immunoSEQ multiplex PCR. This table has nearly 400,000 clones, around 92% appearing once. Sequences were obtained from PBMCs or T cells enriched from blood (not recorded which). All receptors derive from a woman aged 25 to 39 who had recovered from COVID-19. Both conserved end residues are part of each CDR3. A D gene is named only where the DNA matches it firmly. The listing skips clone size in some rows; elsewhere it reads once, few, many or a size class.

TRBJ2-2	TRBD2	.	TRBV18	CASSPASGNTGELFF	TGTGCCAGCTCACCGGCTAGCGGAAACACCGGGGAGCTGTTTTTT
TRBJ1-6	TRBD1	.	TRBV13	CASSLYDRGFLNSPLHF	TGTGCCAGCAGCTTATATGACAGGGGGTTTCTTAATTCACCCCTCCACTTT
TRBJ2-1	.	.	TRBV3-1/TRBV3-2	CASSEVAGYNEQFF	TGTGCCAGCAGCGAAGTGGCGGGATACAATGAGCAGTTCTTC
TRBJ2-2	TRBD2	once	TRBV5-1	CASKGLAGVLVGTGELFF	TGCGCCAGCAAGGGACTAGCGGGGGTTCTCGTCGGCACCGGGGAGCTGTTTTTT
TRBJ1-5	.	.	TRBV15	CATSRDRWEGGPNQPQHF	TGTGCCACCAGCAGAGATAGATGGGAGGGGGGCCCCAATCAGCCCCAGCATTTT
TRBJ1-1	TRBD1	.	TRBV6-5	CASRGQGKPNTEAFF	TGTGCCAGCCGAGGACAGGGAAAGCCGAACACTGAAGCTTTCTTT
TRBJ1-2	.	.	TRBV2	CASSSRTGIPGYTF	TGTGCCAGCAGTAGCCGAACAGGGATTCCCGGCTACACCTTC
TRBJ2-7	TRBD1	.	TRBV14	CASSPLQGLDTYEQYF	TGTGCCAGCAGCCCGCTACAGGGGCTTGACACCTACGAGCAGTACTTC
TRBJ1-1	.	.	TRBV7-8	CASSMTAGVGTEAFF	TGTGCCAGCAGCATGACAGCAGGTGTGGGCACTGAAGCTTTCTTT
TRBJ1-5	.	.	TRBV29-1	CSVTGGWNQPQHF	TGCAGCGTTACAGGTGGTTGGAATCAGCCCCAGCATTTT
TRBJ1-3	.	.	TRBV2	CASSEGYPGLVF	TGTGCCAGCAGTGAGGGGTATCCAGGGTTGGTCTTT
TRBJ1-2	TRBD1	.	TRBV5-5	CASSRGQGADGYTF	TGTGCCAGCAGTCGCGGACAGGGGGCCGATGGCTACACCTTC
TRBJ1-4	TRBD1	.	TRBV10-1	CASRDRGPTTNEKLFF	TGCGCCAGCAGAGACAGGGGACCGACAACTAATGAAAAACTGTTTTTT
TRBJ2-7	.	.	TRBV7-6	CASSLGPGTYEQYF	TGTGCCAGCAGCTTGGGTCCGGGGACCTACGAGCAGTACTTC
TRBJ1-5	TRBD1	.	TRBV4-3	CASSQDGTGTPNQPQHF	TGCGCCAGCAGCCAAGATGGGACAGGGACCCCTAATCAGCCCCAGCATTTT
TRBJ2-2	TRBD1	.	TRBV5-4	CASSLMDRSAGELFF	TGTGCCAGCAGCCTCATGGACAGGTCGGCCGGGGAGCTGTTTTTT
TRBJ2-7	TRBD2	.	TRBV24-1	CATSREGVSSEQYF	TGTGCCACCAGTCGGGAGGGAGTTAGTTCGGAGCAGTACTTC
TRBJ2-7	TRBD2	.	TRBV5-1	CASQAGSGRYEQYF	TGCGCCAGCCAAGCGGGTAGCGGGAGATACGAGCAGTACTTC
TRBJ2-1	.	few	TRBV20-1	CSQASYNEQFF	TGCAGCCAGGCTTCCTACAATGAGCAGTTCTTC
TRBJ1-4	.	.	TRBV5-1	CASSPLATHEKLFF	TGCGCCAGCAGCCCGCTCGCTACGCATGAAAAACTGTTTTTT
TRBJ1-6	.	.	TRBV9	CASSPLDVSNSPLHF	TGTGCCAGCAGCCCCCTAGACGTTAGTAATTCACCCCTCCACTTT
TRBJ2-2	.	.	TRBV18	CASSPQGGPTVGELFF	TGTGCCAGCTCACCTCAGGGGGGTCCGACAGTCGGGGAGCTGTTTTTT
TRBJ1-1	TRBD1	.	TRBV7-9	CASSLMAGGTEAFF	TGTGCCAGCAGCTTAATGGCAGGGGGTACTGAAGCTTTCTTT
TRBJ2-3	.	.	TRBV3-1/TRBV3-2	CASSRLEAKDTQYF	TGTGCCAGCAGCCGACTCGAAGCCAAAGATACGCAGTATTTT
TRBJ1-6	TRBD1	once	TRBV2	CASRTGMNSPLHF	TGTGCCAGTAGGACAGGGATGAATTCACCCCTCCACTTT
TRBJ2-3	TRBD2	.	TRBV2	CASKARWQREDTDTQYF	TGTGCCAGCAAGGCCAGATGGCAGCGGGAGGACACAGATACGCAGTATTTT
TRBJ2-3	.	.	TRBV11-2	CASSLGGDTQYF	TGTGCCAGCAGCCTCGGGGGAGATACGCAGTATTTT
TRBJ2-2	TRBD1	.	TRBV29-1	CSVEVRTGATGELFF	TGCAGCGTTGAAGTAAGGACAGGGGCCACCGGGGAGCTGTTTTTT
TRBJ2-5	TRBD2	.	TRBV7-2	CASSLLAGGLVETQYF	TGTGCCAGCAGCTTATTAGCGGGGGGGCTGGTAGAGACCCAGTACTTC
TRBJ2-1	.	.	TRBV27	CASSLSRQVTYNEQFF	TGTGCCAGCAGTTTGTCCCGACAGGTGACCTACAATGAGCAGTTCTTC
TRBJ2-1	TRBD2	.	TRBV19	CASGKAGDPWNEQFF	TGTGCCAGTGGTAAAGCGGGAGACCCCTGGAATGAGCAGTTCTTC
TRBJ2-1	TRBD1	.	TRBV10-3	CAITGSGQASYNEQFF	TGTGCCATCACTGGTTCGGGACAGGCTTCCTACAATGAGCAGTTCTTC
TRBJ1-2	TRBD1	few	TRBV19	CASGGQANYGYTF	TGTGCCAGTGGCGGACAGGCCAACTATGGCTACACCTTC